The T cell receptor beta chain described here comes from a study of metastatic and nonmetastatic thyroid tumors (TCRdb year 2020). Study-wide context: For patients with malignant and with benign thyroid disease, the researchers compared repertoires between peripheral blood samples and tumor or nodule tissue samples.

CDR1 and CDR2 are drawn from the germline V gene: MDHEN, SYDVKM. V and J are trimmed by 4 bases and 5 bases, and the gene matches miss 7 bases of the junction. Taken from cysteine to phenylalanine, the CDR3 has 14 residues. The CDR3 DNA has 42 bases and is translated from base 1. Details on this clone: The clone's antigen remains unknown. Base qualities are missing; no much larger clone stands one base away.

Receptor libraries were prepared by PCR. Instrument on record: Illumina HiSeq 4000. High-throughput sequencing was used to profile the TCR beta-chain CDR3 region of every patient. The published analysis was carried out like this. A classifier to discriminate distant-metastatic papillary thyroid cancer patients was built from CDR3 differences across clinicopathological groups. The Shannon index was used to measure repertoire diversity, and the Morisita-Horn index was used to measure how similar tumor and blood repertoires were. Clones were called with MiXCR by TCRdb after fastp trimmed the public reads at Q25, and only in-frame beta chains were retained. TCRdb's processing, not the authors', yielded these V and J calls. Here the sample has some 15,000 clones; around 30% occur a single time. The ten top clones hold about a fifth of the sample. Before undergoing thyroid surgery, none of the patients had been given any kind of treatment. Using T-cell receptor beta sequencing, the study looked back at clinical samples from patients collected from the early 2010s to the late 2010s.

The paper as a whole reports these results and caveats: In both blood and tumor samples, malignant tumors were reported to have significantly higher TCR beta diversity than benign nodules.

In this chain, TRBV28 is recombined with TRBJ2-5; TRBD1 agrees with 7 junctional bases. The TCR sequence derives from a female donor with papillary thyroid cancer or a benign thyroid nodule (not recorded which). Some clones in this sample may be carry-over from other donors' samples. The sample was tumor tissue. The CDR3 region: CASSSRGRGETQYF. The DNA sequence follows: TGTGCCAGCAGTTCCCGGGGCAGGGGGGAGACCCAGTACTTC.